The present entry profiles one T cell receptor beta chain with its context. A much larger clonotype is one base distant, so this may be a read error. TCRdb itself ran the 5' RACE reads through MiXCR, one entry per CDR3 protein. The sample contains some 260,000 distinct CDR3 sequences, around 15% of which appear only once. The CDR3 extends over 16 amino acids. V was trimmed by 1 base and J by 1 base, leaving 12 bases between them. Germline lookup yields CDR1 SGHVS and CDR2 FNYEAQ. The sample is drawn from a study of identical twins. This chain uses TRBV7-6 with TRBJ2-3; D uncertain. This clonotype was obtained from a woman between 18 and 30 years old in good health. The sample consisted of memory (CD45RO+) T cells sorted from blood. The DNA of the CDR3 is TGTGCCAGCAGCTTAGTCGGGCTAGAGGGCACAGATACGCAGTATTTT. This encodes CASSLVGLEGTDTQYF.